This T cell receptor (beta chain) comes out of a study of cytomegalovirus exposure and HLA in healthy donors. General observations from the study: The authors later found HLA-associated TCR beta chains more clonally expanded than equally common others. High specificity and sensitivity for cytomegalovirus status were reported for the classifier. Prior analysis indicated that the majority of TCR beta V segments exhibited productivity approximately 87% or approximately 30% of the time. One later analysis reportedly identified an Asian-associated ancestry cluster that showed fewer N-insertions than the roughly 640-donor mean.

Comments on this clone: Its target is not known.

Trimming stripped 1 base from V and 8 bases from J, with 8 bases between. Per the germline V gene, CDR1 is SQVTM and CDR2 is ANQGSEA. The CDR3 spans 12 residues. Primers: 60 Vbeta forward and 13 Jbeta reverse. The repertoire was sequenced with immunoSEQ multiplex PCR; TCRdb's copy has only in-frame clones and lacks some. The table includes about 150,000 clones, approximately 84% detected once. The chain is built from TRBV29-1 and TRBJ1-4; D is perhaps TRBD1 (6 bases). Material for sequencing was PBMCs. The receptor was derived from a woman in her thirties or forties in good health and CMV-seropositive. CDR3 sequence (DNA): TGCAGCGTTGAAGCAGGGACAGAAAAACTGTTTTTT. Translation gives CSVEAGTEKLFF.